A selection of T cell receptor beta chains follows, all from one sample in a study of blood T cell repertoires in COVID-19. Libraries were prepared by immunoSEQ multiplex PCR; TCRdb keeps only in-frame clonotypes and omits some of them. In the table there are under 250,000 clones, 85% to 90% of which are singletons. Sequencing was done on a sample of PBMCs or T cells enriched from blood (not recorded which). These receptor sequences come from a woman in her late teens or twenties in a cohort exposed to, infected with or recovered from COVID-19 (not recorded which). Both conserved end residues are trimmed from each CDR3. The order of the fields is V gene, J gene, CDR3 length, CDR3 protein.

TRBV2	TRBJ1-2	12	ASSEAHGARGYT
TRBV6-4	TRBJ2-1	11	ASSDSGNNEQF
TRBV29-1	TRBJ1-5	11	SVGSTENQPQH
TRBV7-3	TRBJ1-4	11	ASSLTYSSELF
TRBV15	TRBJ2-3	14	ATDSAGGGPTDTQY
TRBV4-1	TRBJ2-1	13	ASRQTSGDYNEQF
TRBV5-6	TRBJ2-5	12	ASSMTGAEETQY
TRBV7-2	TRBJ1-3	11	ASSPQGANTIY
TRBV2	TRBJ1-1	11	ASSLLTDSKAF
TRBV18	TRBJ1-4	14	ASSPPSFGQGEKLF
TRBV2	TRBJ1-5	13	ASSEYPGQGFAQH
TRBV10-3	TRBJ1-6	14	AISSQAGGNNSPLH
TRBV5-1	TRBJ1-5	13	ASSLTGKGGEPQH
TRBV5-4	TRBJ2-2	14	ASSKPGQGFTGELF
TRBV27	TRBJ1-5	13	ASSLGQGSNQPQH
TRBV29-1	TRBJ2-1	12	SVVSQLLYNEQF
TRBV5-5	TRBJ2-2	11	ASSLIDTGELF
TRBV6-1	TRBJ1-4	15	ASSEADPLDSAPKLF
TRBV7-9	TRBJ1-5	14	ASSSTGPRGNQPQH
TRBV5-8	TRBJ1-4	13	ASSFFAGSNEKLF
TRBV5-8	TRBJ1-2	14	ASSLSPEQGTSGYT
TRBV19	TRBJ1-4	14	ASSIPAGAFNEKLF
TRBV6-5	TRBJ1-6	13	ASRPGQGKESPLH
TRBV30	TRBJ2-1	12	AWLGLAGGNEQF
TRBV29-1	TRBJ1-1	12	STSQGTGNTEAF
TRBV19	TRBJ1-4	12	ASRRGQGSEKLF
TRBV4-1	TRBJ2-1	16	ASSQQKPGLAGVYEQF
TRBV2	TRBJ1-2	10	ASSERDYGYT
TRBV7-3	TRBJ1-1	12	ASSLTSGGEIAF
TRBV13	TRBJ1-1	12	ASSLTGRSTEAF
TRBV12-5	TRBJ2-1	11	ASGSTHDNEQF
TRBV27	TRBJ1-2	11	ASSPQGLGGYT
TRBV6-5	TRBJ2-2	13	ASRPRGSGAGELF
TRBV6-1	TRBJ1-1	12	ASSEGGQDTEAF
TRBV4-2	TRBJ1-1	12	ASKLQGKKTEAF